These 28 T cell receptor beta chains originate from one sample sequenced in a study of CD8 T cells in ankylosing spondylitis. TCRdb fed the 5' RACE reads into MiXCR, producing one record per CDR3 protein. Seen here are about 260,000 distinct CDR3 sequences, 20% to 30% observed once, and the top ten hold over 0.55%. Sequencing was carried out using blood, either unsorted or a sorted T cell fraction (not recorded which). The receptor set was obtained from a male donor with ankylosing spondylitis or in good health (not recorded which).

This clonotype turned up a few times. The CDR3 region has the DNA TGCAGTGCACATGATAGCGGGGGGCTGATAGAGACCCAGTACTTC. It codes for CSAHDSGGLIETQYF. The chain carries TRBV20-1 and TRBJ2-5; 10 bases are shared with TRBD2. The CDR3 sequence is 15 residues long. J lost 4 bases, V lost 6 bases, and 11 bases had no gene match. CDR1 DFQATT and CDR2 SNEGSKA come from the germline V gene (reference sequence).

This clonotype was observed many times. The J gene is TRBJ1-6, the V gene TRBV20-1, with D possibly matching TRBD1 (6 bases). V was pared by 6 bases and J by 9 bases, with 12 bases between. There are 12 residues in the CDR3. Germline CDR1 is DFQATT and CDR2 is SNEGSKA (reference sequence). CDR3 sequence (DNA): TGCAGTGCGGTCGGGGGCACTTCACCCCTCCACTTT. Amino acids: CSAVGGTSPLHF.

The table lists this clonotype with a few counts. This chain connects TRBV6-1 to TRBJ2-7; 7 bases are shared with TRBD1. This CDR3 spans 14 amino acids. Germline V gene lookup returns CDR1 MNHNS and CDR2 SASEGT. J lost 3 bases, V lost 2 bases, and 4 bases had no gene match. The CDR3 bases are TGTGCCAGCAGTGAAACCGGGACAGTCTACGAGCAGTACTTC. This gives the protein CASSETGTVYEQYF.

This chain links TRBV12-3 or TRBV12-4 with TRBJ2-7; the match to TRBD1 covers 11 bases. The ends lost 6 bases at V and 3 bases at J; junction bases unmatched: 7. The CDR3 is 15 residues long. Here the CDR3 reads CASSPPGQGVYEQYF. DNA of the CDR3: TGTGCCAGCAGCCCTCCGGGACAGGGGGTCTACGAGCAGTACTTC.

The rearrangement uses TRBV29-1 and TRBJ2-2; D may be TRBD1 (6 bases). The germline CDR1 and CDR2 sequences are SQVTM and ANQGSEA. Trimming took 7 bases from V and 4 from J, leaving 13 bases between them. The CDR3 has 13 amino acids. For the CDR3, the DNA is TGCAGCGGGACAGCCCGTGGCACCGGGGAGCTGTTTTTT. It encodes CSGTARGTGELFF.

The chain is built from TRBV11-1 and TRBJ2-7; TRBD1 matches at 10 bases. This CDR3 spans 14 amino acids. Germline V lookup: CDR1 SGHAT, CDR2 FQDESV (reference sequence). The junction had 4 bases not matched to a gene; V was cut back by 5 bases and J by 3 bases. This chain's CDR3 is CASSIRTGGYEQYF. As DNA, the CDR3 is TGTGCCAGCAGCATCAGGACAGGGGGCTACGAGCAGTACTTC.

J is TRBJ2-3 and V is TRBV7-9, with D possibly being TRBD1 (6 bases). Germline CDR1 SEHNR, CDR2 FQNEAQ (reference sequence). V shed 11 bases and J shed 3 bases, with 18 bases lying between them. This CDR3 comprises 14 residues. The CDR3 region is CALTLTTGTDTQYF. The CDR3 region has the DNA TGTGCCCTTACCCTTACGACAGGTACAGATACGCAGTATTTT.

This clonotype has a handful of counts. The chain couples TRBV20-1 to TRBJ2-5; tentatively, D is TRBD2 (7 bases). V gave up 4 bases and J gave up 5 bases, with 17 bases separating them. The germline CDR1 and CDR2 sequences are DFQATT and SNEGSKA (reference sequence). The CDR3 loop spans 14 amino acids. The CDR3 is CSAIPGGAGETQYF. CDR3 nucleotides: TGCAGTGCTATCCCGGGGGGCGCTGGGGAGACCCAGTACTTC.

This clonotype occurred a few times. V usage is TRBV10-1 and J usage is TRBJ2-3, with D perhaps given as TRBD1 or TRBD2 (5 bases each). V lost 3 bases and J 6 bases, leaving 13 bases between the germline ends. Germline V lookup: CDR1 WNHNN, CDR2 SYGVQD (reference sequence). The CDR3 sequence is 14 residues long. The CDR3 sequence is CASSDVGGFDTQYF. The CDR3 bases are TGCGCCAGCAGTGATGTTGGGGGATTCGATACGCAGTATTTT.

This clonotype was seen more than once but under ten times. The gene calls are TRBV28 and TRBJ2-6, with D perhaps matching TRBD1 (5 bases). Germline V gene sequence: CDR1 MDHEN, CDR2 SYDVKM. Trimming shortened V by 6 bases and J by 0 bases, and 9 bases separated the two germline ends. This CDR3 region has 15 residues. The DNA for the CDR3 is TGTGCCAGCAGCCGTGACAGCTCTGGGGCCAACGTCCTGACTTTC. Translated, it gives CASSRDSSGANVLTF.

This clonotype was detected only a few times. The chain employs TRBV12-3 or TRBV12-4 and TRBJ2-3; D is perhaps TRBD1 (5 bases). This CDR3 spans 16 amino acids. Trimming took 1 base from V and 2 from J, leaving 13 bases between them. CDR3 nucleotides: TGTGCCAGCAGTTTAGTGGCCAGGGCCCCCACAGATACGCAGTATTTT. Its protein product is CASSLVARAPTDTQYF.

This clonotype appeared many times. The chain joins TRBV3-1 to TRBJ2-7, with unresolved D. V dropped 4 bases and J dropped 0 bases, with 7 bases sitting between them. The CDR3 runs 13 residues. The germline CDR1 and CDR2 sequences are LGHDT and YNNKEL (reference sequence). Here the CDR3 DNA reads TGTGCCAGCAGCCGAGTTAACTCCTACGAGCAGTACTTC. This codes for CASSRVNSYEQYF.

This clonotype was seen many times. The CDR3, as DNA: TGTGCCAGCAGTGTAACGGGGAATGAGCAGTTCTTC. This encodes CASSVTGNEQFF. The chain recombines TRBV2 with TRBJ2-1, with D tentatively TRBD2 (5 bases). Germline CDR1 reads SNHLY; CDR2 reads FYNNEI. This CDR3 has 12 residues. Deletions cut 4 bases from V and 7 bases from J, with 8 bases between.

The V gene is TRBV14, the J gene TRBJ1-5; D ambiguous. The V gene lost 0 bases and the J gene lost 7 bases, with 7 bases spanning the gap. CDR3 length equals 13 residues. The V gene's germline CDR1 is SGHDN and CDR2 FVKESK. The CDR3 spells CASSQDWAQPQHF. In DNA, the CDR3 is TGTGCCAGCAGCCAAGATTGGGCGCAGCCCCAGCATTTT.

V is TRBV12-3 or TRBV12-4 and J is TRBJ1-2; D perhaps matches TRBD1 (5 bases). V was shortened by 6 bases and J by 8 bases, with 10 bases between the two germline ends. The CDR3 is made up of 11 amino acids. CDR3 amino acids: CASRNPGGYTF. Written as DNA, the CDR3 is TGTGCCAGCAGGAATCCAGGGGGCTACACCTTC.

This clonotype was found many times. The chain joins TRBV15 to TRBJ2-7, with D possibly matching TRBD2 (6 bases). CDR1 LNHNV and CDR2 YYDKDF come from the germline V gene (reference sequence). The V and J ends lost 0 bases and 7 bases respectively, with 16 bases between them. The CDR3 spans 15 residues. For the CDR3, the DNA is TGTGCCACCAGCAGAGATGGGCGGGGTGCAGGGGAGCAGTACTTC. It encodes CATSRDGRGAGEQYF.

This clonotype was found once. V and J are TRBV20-1 and TRBJ2-5, with 7 bases matching TRBD2. V dropped 0 bases and J dropped 0; count of bases not matched to a gene: 16. Germline values: CDR1 DFQATT, CDR2 SNEGSKA (reference sequence). This CDR3 region has 19 residues. Here the CDR3 reads CSARDNGQGGGSNQETQYF. The CDR3 DNA reads TGCAGTGCTAGAGATAACGGGCAGGGCGGGGGATCTAACCAAGAGACCCAGTACTTC.

The chain combines TRBV6-5 with TRBJ2-3, with a tentative D call TRBD1 (5 bases). The CDR3 covers 15 residues. The germline CDR1 and CDR2 sequences are MNHEY and SVGAGI. The V end was cut by 2 bases, the J end by 4 bases, with 13 bases between. This chain's CDR3 is CASSYGQGAPDTQYF. The CDR3 DNA reads as TGTGCCAGCAGTTACGGGCAAGGGGCACCAGATACGCAGTATTTT.

The table lists this clonotype with many counts. V and J are TRBV7-9 and TRBJ2-7; D uncertain. V lost 5 bases, J lost 4 bases, and 15 bases lay in between. Germline V gives CDR1 SEHNR, CDR2 FQNEAQ (reference sequence). The CDR3 runs 14 residues. DNA for the CDR3: TGTGCCAGCAGCCCTCACCTCACAGTTTACGAGCAGTACTTC. It codes for CASSPHLTVYEQYF.

This clonotype was counted many times. This chain links TRBV12-3 or TRBV12-4 with TRBJ2-5; possibly TRBD2 for D (6 bases). This CDR3 comprises 11 residues. V lost 7 bases and J 8 bases, leaving 11 bases between the germline ends. The CDR3 spells CASTPGGTQYF. The CDR3 coding sequence is TGTGCCAGCACCCCCGGGGGAACCCAGTACTTC.

In its sample, this clonotype was seen a few times. The J gene is TRBJ1-1, the V gene TRBV20-1; D is unclear. The length of the CDR3 is 12 residues. The V end lost 5 bases, the J end lost 4 bases, and 11 bases lay between the germline ends. CDR1 is DFQATT and CDR2 is SNEGSKA in the germline V gene (reference sequence). The CDR3 coding sequence is TGCAGTGCTGGGCGGAGAAGCACTGAAGCTTTCTTT. The encoded protein is CSAGRRSTEAFF.

This clonotype appeared many times. The chain joins TRBV29-1 to TRBJ2-7; possibly TRBD1 for D (6 bases). The V gene's germline CDR1 is SQVTM and CDR2 ANQGSEA. This CDR3 region has 12 residues. The V and J ends lost 3 bases and 3 bases respectively, with 9 bases between them. CDR3 sequence (DNA): TGCAGCGTTGAGGACAGCCACTACGAGCAGTACTTC. Protein product: CSVEDSHYEQYF.

This clonotype was found many times. The rearrangement joins TRBV5-1 to TRBJ2-2, with D tentatively TRBD1 (6 bases). Germline values: CDR1 SGHRS, CDR2 YFSETQ. The CDR3 loop spans 16 amino acids. V shed 4 bases and J shed 2 bases, with 15 bases lying between them. For the CDR3, the DNA is TGCGCCAGCAGCAAGACAGGAGACCTTAACACCGGGGAGCTGTTTTTT. This gives the protein CASSKTGDLNTGELFF.

This clonotype was observed a handful of times. This sequence joins TRBV10-1 and TRBJ2-5; the D is unclear. Between the trimmed V and J ends, which lost 0 bases and 7 bases, there was a span of 12 bases. Per germline, CDR1 WNHNN and CDR2 SYGVQD (reference sequence). The CDR3 contains 14 residues. In nucleotides, the CDR3 is TGCGCCAGCAGTGAGTCGACCAGTTTGGGGACCCAGTACTTC. It specifies CASSESTSLGTQYF.

This clonotype was counted at least ten times. The chain couples TRBV11-2 to TRBJ2-7; D might be TRBD2 (6 bases). The V end was cut by 2 bases, the J end by 5 bases, with 10 bases between. Germline CDR1 reads SGHAT; CDR2 reads FQNNGV. The CDR3 sequence is 13 residues long. Written as DNA, the CDR3 is TGTGCCAGCAGCTTATTGCGGGGAGACGAGCAGTACTTC. It encodes CASSLLRGDEQYF.

There are a few counts of this clonotype. The CDR3 nucleotides read TGCAGCGTTATAGAGGGTACCGTATCCATTCAGTACTTC. This codes for CSVIEGTVSIQYF. The chain uses TRBV29-1 and TRBJ2-4, with D perhaps TRBD2 (5 bases). Germline CDR1 is SQVTM and CDR2 is ANQGSEA. V was cut by 5 bases and J by 9 bases, with 17 bases left in between. The CDR3 runs 13 residues.

The V call is TRBV20-1, the J call TRBJ2-7, with a tentative D call TRBD2 (7 bases). Germline V gene data show CDR1 as DFQATT and CDR2 as SNEGSKA (reference sequence). This CDR3 is built from 15 residues. Trimming took off 7 bases at V and 3 bases at J, with 22 bases between the two ends. The CDR3 nucleotides read TGCAGTGTAAGAGGTGGGGGGGCGCAACGCTACGAGCAGTACTTC. It specifies CSVRGGGAQRYEQYF.

The chain has TRBV20-1 and TRBJ1-5, with D perhaps matching TRBD1 (5 bases). The V end lost 3 bases, the J end lost 2 bases, and 8 bases lay between the germline ends. Germline CDR1 DFQATT, CDR2 SNEGSKA (reference sequence). The CDR3 is made up of 13 amino acids. CDR3: CSASGRGNQPQHF. Written as DNA, the CDR3 is TGCAGTGCTAGCGGCAGGGGCAATCAGCCCCAGCATTTT.